These 15 T cell receptor beta chains were all obtained from the same sample, sequenced in a study of CD8 T cells in ankylosing spondylitis. Study results and caveats: What seemed typical of ankylosing spondylitis blood was a TCR beta motif built from 7 or 8 highly homologous variants.

TCRdb used MiXCR to reprocess the 5' RACE reads, holding one entry per CDR3 protein. The table has 200,000 to 250,000 distinct CDR3 sequences, around 20% seen once; the top ten hold roughly 46%. Antigen specificity for these receptors is unknown. What was sequenced was blood, either unsorted or a sorted T cell fraction (not recorded which). These receptors were collected from a male donor with ankylosing spondylitis.

J is TRBJ2-7 and V is TRBV29-1; D possibly corresponds to TRBD1 (5 bases). Per the germline V gene, CDR1 is SQVTM and CDR2 is ANQGSEA. CDR3 length equals 13 residues. Trimming cost V 7 bases and J 3 bases, with 16 bases left between them. CDR3 residues: CSAAGSEDYEQYF. In nucleotides, the CDR3 is TGCAGCGCCGCAGGGTCAGAGGACTACGAGCAGTACTTC.

This clonotype was observed many times. V is TRBV12-3 or TRBV12-4 and J is TRBJ2-7, with TRBD1 identical over 7 bases. The V segment lost 5 bases and the J segment 3 bases; nucleotides outside the gene matches: 4. The CDR3 consists of 13 residues. The CDR3 DNA reads as TGTGCCAGCAGTGGGACAGAGAACTACGAGCAGTACTTC. Its protein product is CASSGTENYEQYF.

CDR3: CASSRTPTGELFF. CDR3 nucleotides: TGTGCCAGCAGTCGGACTCCCACCGGGGAGCTGTTTTTT. This chain joins TRBV6-1 and TRBJ2-2; tentative D call: TRBD2 (5 bases). CDR3 length: 13 residues. The germline V gene encodes CDR1 MNHNS and CDR2 SASEGT. V was trimmed by 5 bases and J by 4 bases, leaving 8 bases between them.

This clonotype was observed a few times. The chain is built from TRBV5-1 and TRBJ2-7; no definite D call. CDR3 size: 12 residues. V was shortened by 2 bases and J by 3 bases, with 6 bases between the two germline ends. Germline V lookup: CDR1 SGHRS, CDR2 YFSETQ. The CDR3 spells CASSFDIYEQYF. CDR3 nucleotide sequence: TGCGCCAGCAGCTTCGACATCTACGAGCAGTACTTC.

The chain uses TRBV10-3 and TRBJ2-2; 9 positions agree with TRBD2. V gave up 10 bases and J gave up 5 bases; unmatched junction bases: 17. Germline loops: CDR1 ENHRY, CDR2 SYGVKD. The CDR3 extends over 17 amino acids. DNA for the CDR3: TGTGCCACCTCGGACAACGGGGCTAGCGGGAATACCGGGGAGCTGTTTTTT. As protein: CATSDNGASGNTGELFF.

This clonotype was observed a handful of times. This chain links TRBV15 with TRBJ2-5; the match to TRBD2 covers 13 bases. The CDR3 covers 16 residues. The J segment lost 0 bases and the V segment lost 7 bases, leaving 5 bases of the junction unmatched. Germline loops: CDR1 LNHNV, CDR2 YYDKDF (reference sequence). The CDR3 region has the DNA TGTGCCACCAATGACGGGACTAGCGGGGACCAAGAGACCCAGTACTTC. It yields the protein CATNDGTSGDQETQYF.

The gene calls are TRBV9 and TRBJ2-3; 9 bases agree with TRBD1. The CDR3 sequence is 18 residues long. With 4 bases clipped from V and 2 bases from J, the junction kept 14 bases outside the gene matches. CDR1 is SGDLS, CDR2 YYNGEE, per germline. The CDR3 protein is CASSSNPGQGIPTDTQYF. The CDR3 bases are TGTGCCAGCAGCTCCAATCCGGGACAGGGTATTCCCACAGATACGCAGTATTTT. Based on the CDR3 plus reference TRBV9 and TRBJ2-3, the full variable domain is DSGVTQTPKHLITATGQRVTLRCSPRSGDLSVYWYQQSLDQGLQFLIQYYNGEERAKGNILERFSAQQFPDLHSELNLSSLELGDSALYFCASSSNPGQGIPTDTQYFGPGTRLTVL.

The chain is built from TRBV27 and TRBJ2-1; D may be TRBD1 or TRBD2 (6 bases each). Trimming removed 2 bases at V and 7 bases at J, with 15 bases between. CDR1 MNHEY and CDR2 SMNVEV come from the germline V gene (reference sequence). The CDR3 length is 15 residues. CDR3 nucleotides: TGTGCCAGCAGTTTAATCCCGGGGGCGAGGAATGAGCAGTTCTTC. Its translation is CASSLIPGARNEQFF.

This clonotype has more than one count but fewer than ten. The chain combines TRBV4-1 with TRBJ1-1, with TRBD1 matching 7 bases. The CDR3 length is 16 residues. The germline gives CDR1 MGHRA, CDR2 YSYEKL. The J segment lost 0 bases and the V segment lost 3 bases, leaving 7 bases of the junction unmatched. As DNA, the CDR3 is TGCGCCAGCAGCCATGGGGACAGAGAAATGAACACTGAAGCTTTCTTT. Amino acids: CASSHGDREMNTEAFF.

V usage is TRBV30 and J usage is TRBJ2-1; possible D gene TRBD2, 7 bases. CDR1 GTSNPN and CDR2 SVGIG come from the germline V gene (reference sequence). The CDR3 is 13 amino acids. V gave up 2 bases and J gave up 6 bases, with 11 bases separating them. Written as DNA, the CDR3 is TGTGCCTGGAGTTGGGGGGGCCGCAATGAGCAGTTCTTC. Its translation is CAWSWGGRNEQFF. Full variable domain (outside the CDR3, taken from reference TRBV30 and TRBJ2-1): SQTIHQWPATLVQPVGSPLSLECTVEGTSNPNLYWYRQAAGRGLQLLFYSVGIGQISSEVPQNLSASRPQDRQFILSSKKLLLSDSGFYLCAWSWGGRNEQFFGPGTRLTVL.

This clonotype has only a few counts. The rearrangement links TRBV14 to TRBJ1-1; D remains unclear. V lost 4 bases, J lost 3 bases, and 6 bases lay in between. This CDR3 contains 12 residues. CDR1 and CDR2 (germline): SGHDN, FVKESK. This CDR3 reads CASSPDYTEAFF. The CDR3 bases are TGTGCCAGCAGCCCGGACTACACTGAAGCTTTCTTT.

The chain is built from TRBV3-1 and TRBJ2-1; TRBD2 is a possible D gene (6 bases). V was pared by 3 bases and J by 6 bases, with 15 bases between. This CDR3 has 15 residues. Per the germline V gene, CDR1 is LGHDT and CDR2 is YNNKEL (reference sequence). CDR3 region: CASSQDPGLANEQFF. Here the CDR3 DNA reads TGTGCCAGCAGCCAGGACCCGGGACTTGCCAATGAGCAGTTCTTC.

This clonotype was observed a handful of times. The V and J genes are TRBV28 and TRBJ2-2; tentatively, D is TRBD1 or TRBD2 (7 bases each). CDR1 and CDR2 from the germline V gene are MDHEN and SYDVKM. Between the trimmed V and J ends, which lost 5 bases and 4 bases, there was a span of 14 bases. This CDR3 region has 15 residues. CDR3 in DNA: TGTGCCAGCAGTCCCAGGGGGGGGCTCACCGGGGAGCTGTTTTTT. Translated, it gives CASSPRGGLTGELFF. The whole variable domain, remainder taken from reference TRBV28 and TRBJ2-2, is DVKVTQSSRYLVKRTGEKVFLECVQDMDHENMFWYRQDPGLGLRLIYFSYDVKMKEKGDIPEGYSVSREKKERFSLILESASTNQTSMYLCASSPRGGLTGELFFGEGSRLTVL.

This clonotype was observed a handful of times. This chain connects TRBV7-9 to TRBJ2-1; 12 bases are a match to TRBD2. Trimming at V came to 5 bases and at J to 8 bases, leaving 7 bases not matched to a gene. CDR1 is SEHNR, CDR2 FQNEAQ, per germline (reference sequence). The CDR3 sequence is 15 residues long. The CDR3 DNA follows: TGTGCCAGCAGCCTGGGGACTAGCGGGTACGATGAGCAGTTCTTC. Translating gives CASSLGTSGYDEQFF.

In its sample, this clonotype was seen a few times. The chain employs TRBV25-1 and TRBJ1-2; D remains ambiguous. The CDR3 consists of 14 residues. The V and J ends lost 2 bases and 2 bases respectively, with 9 bases between them. The germline CDR1 and CDR2 sequences are MGHDK and SYGVNS. This CDR3 is CASSEPAENYGYTF. The CDR3 nucleotides are TGTGCCAGCAGTGAACCGGCAGAGAACTATGGCTACACCTTC.